The 18 T cell receptor beta chains below come from one sample, sequenced in a study of cytomegalovirus exposure and HLA in healthy donors. With 60 Vbeta and 13 Jbeta primers, the PCR was carried out. Sequencing was performed with immunoSEQ multiplex PCR; in TCRdb, only in-frame clones are kept and a portion is missing. The table lists 90,000 to 120,000 clones, approximately 81% of them singletons. The sample consisted of PBMCs. These receptor sequences come from a young man in good health and CMV-seronegative.

This chain uses TRBV9 with TRBJ2-7; a possible D gene is TRBD2 (5 bases). Germline assignment: CDR1 SGDLS and CDR2 YYNGEE. The CDR3 loop spans 14 amino acids. V was shortened by 0 bases and J by 4 bases, with 11 bases between the two germline ends. CDR3: CASSVAVGEYEQYF. The CDR3, as DNA: TGTGCCAGCAGCGTAGCGGTGGGAGAGTACGAGCAGTACTTC. The full variable domain, completed using reference TRBV9 and TRBJ2-7, is DSGVTQTPKHLITATGQRVTLRCSPRSGDLSVYWYQQSLDQGLQFLIQYYNGEERAKGNILERFSAQQFPDLHSELNLSSLELGDSALYFCASSVAVGEYEQYFGPGTRLTVT.

This chain links TRBV2 with TRBJ1-4; 7 bases agree with TRBD1. Trimming took 9 bases from V and 6 from J; bases not matched to a gene: 4. The CDR3 spans 12 residues. The V gene's germline CDR1 is SNHLY and CDR2 FYNNEI. CDR3 nucleotide sequence: TGTGCCAGTGGGACAGATGATGAAAAACTGTTTTTT. This gives the protein CASGTDDEKLFF.

This clone was counted a few times. The chain links TRBV6-5 to TRBJ1-2, with 7 bases aligning to TRBD1. Germline trimming cut 6 bases from V and 3 bases from J; bases unmatched to any gene: 10. In germline, CDR1 is MNHEY, CDR2 SVGAGI. The CDR3 covers 15 residues. The CDR3 loop is CASRVDRRSDYGYTF. The CDR3 DNA reads as TGTGCCAGCAGGGTGGACAGGCGCTCCGACTATGGCTACACCTTC.

V gene TRBV2 combines with J gene TRBJ1-2; a weak D match, TRBD1 (6 bases). The CDR3 spans 15 residues. Per germline, CDR1 SNHLY and CDR2 FYNNEI. The V end lost 2 bases, the J end lost 4 bases, and 14 bases lay between the germline ends. The DNA for the CDR3 is TGTGCCAGCAGTGAATTACAGGGCAGTGGCTATGGCTACACCTTC. Translation gives CASSELQGSGYGYTF. Combining the CDR3 with reference TRBV2 and TRBJ1-2 gives the whole variable domain EPEVTQTPSHQVTQMGQEVILRCVPISNHLYFYWYRQILGQKVEFLVSFYNNEISEKSEIFDDQFSVERPDGSNFTLKIRSTKLEDSAMYFCASSELQGSGYGYTFGSGTRLTVV.

The chain recombines TRBV7-2 with TRBJ2-5; 11 positions agree with TRBD2. Per germline, CDR1 SGHTA and CDR2 FQGNSA. Trimming took 3 bases from V and 3 from J; bases not matched to a gene: 6. CDR3 length: 16 residues. CDR3 in amino acids: CASSFGSLAGEETQYF. The CDR3 nucleotides read TGTGCCAGCAGCTTCGGATCACTAGCGGGAGAAGAGACCCAGTACTTC.

This clone was seen more than once but under ten times. This rearrangement joins TRBV7-2 to TRBJ2-6; D gene uncertain. V was trimmed by 6 bases and J by 0 bases, leaving 9 bases between them. The CDR3 extends over 15 amino acids. From germline, CDR1 is SGHTA and CDR2 FQGNSA. The CDR3 region is CASRRRDSGANVLTF. The CDR3 DNA reads TGTGCCAGCAGGCGCCGAGACTCTGGGGCCAACGTCCTGACTTTC.

This sequence joins TRBV19 and TRBJ1-4; a weak D match, TRBD1 (5 bases). This CDR3 region has 13 residues. Trimming pared 3 bases from V and 7 bases from J, leaving 9 bases between. Germline CDR1 LNHDA, CDR2 SQIVND (reference sequence). The DNA of the CDR3 is TGTGCCAGTAGTATGGGACTCAGTGAAAAACTGTTTTTT. It translates to CASSMGLSEKLFF.

The rearrangement joins TRBV28 to TRBJ2-7, with 9 nucleotides matching TRBD1. With 5 bases clipped from V and 4 bases from J, the junction kept 6 bases outside the gene matches. Germline loops: CDR1 MDHEN, CDR2 SYDVKM. This CDR3 has 14 residues. CDR3 in amino acids: CASSPGTGFYEQYF. CDR3 sequence (DNA): TGTGCCAGCAGTCCAGGGACAGGGTTTTACGAGCAGTACTTC.

This chain links TRBV5-4 with TRBJ1-4; TRBD1 matches at 7 bases. The germline CDR1 and CDR2 sequences are SGHNT and YYREEE (reference sequence). V was clipped by 4 bases and J by 4 bases; unmatched bases: 4. CDR3 length: 14 residues. The CDR3 nucleotides are TGTGCCAGCAGCCTTACAGGGGTTAATGAAAAACTGTTTTTT. The encoded protein is CASSLTGVNEKLFF.

The genes are TRBV9 and TRBJ1-3, with 7 bases matching TRBD1. Germline trimming cut 6 bases from V and 0 bases from J; bases unmatched to any gene: 3. The CDR3 has 14 residues. The germline V gene encodes CDR1 SGDLS and CDR2 YYNGEE. CDR3 protein: CASTRQGSGNTIYF. Written as DNA, the CDR3 is TGTGCCAGCACGCGACAGGGCTCTGGAAACACCATATATTTT. The whole variable domain, filled in from reference TRBV9 and TRBJ1-3, reads DSGVTQTPKHLITATGQRVTLRCSPRSGDLSVYWYQQSLDQGLQFLIQYYNGEERAKGNILERFSAQQFPDLHSELNLSSLELGDSALYFCASTRQGSGNTIYFGEGSWLTVV.

The table lists this clone with a few counts. V and J are TRBV29-1 and TRBJ1-1, with a tentative D call TRBD1 (6 bases). V was cut by 5 bases and J by 1 base, with 14 bases left in between. Germline V gene data show CDR1 as SQVTM and CDR2 as ANQGSEA. The CDR3 is 14 residues long. The CDR3: CSVKFRGQNTEAFF. DNA for the CDR3: TGCAGCGTTAAATTCAGGGGACAGAACACTGAAGCTTTCTTT.

The chain joins TRBV4-1 to TRBJ2-7; 8 bases fit TRBD1. Per germline, CDR1 MGHRA and CDR2 YSYEKL. V was pared by 0 bases and J by 3 bases, with 7 bases of the junction left unmatched. The CDR3 has 16 amino acids. The CDR3 DNA reads TGCGCCAGCAGCCAAGAAAGGACAGGGAGCGTCTACGAGCAGTACTTC. Translating gives CASSQERTGSVYEQYF.

The gene calls are TRBV5-1 and TRBJ2-7, with TRBD1 matching 7 bases. The germline CDR1 and CDR2 sequences are SGHRS and YFSETQ. The V gene end was trimmed by 4 bases and the J gene end by 0 bases; junction bases not matched to a gene: 7. The CDR3 length is 15 residues. This CDR3 is CASSLRDSVSYEQYF. In DNA, the CDR3 is TGCGCCAGCAGCCTCCGGGACAGCGTCTCCTACGAGCAGTACTTC.

The rearrangement uses TRBV7-3 and TRBJ2-5; 9 bases line up with TRBD1. Trimming removed 3 bases from V and 5 bases from J; junction bases left unmatched: 4. This CDR3 is 14 amino acids long. CDR1 SGHTA and CDR2 FQGTGA come from the germline V gene. This chain's CDR3 is CASSFTGGGETQYF. CDR3 DNA sequence: TGTGCCAGCAGCTTTACAGGGGGCGGGGAGACCCAGTACTTC.

The chain recombines TRBV29-1 with TRBJ1-1; TRBD1 matches at 9 bases. The V and J ends lost 7 bases and 4 bases, in that order; junction bases with no gene match: 4. The germline gives CDR1 SQVTM, CDR2 ANQGSEA. The CDR3 is 12 amino acids. The CDR3 bases are TGCAGCGAGCGACAGGGGGGCACTGAAGCTTTCTTT. Amino acids: CSERQGGTEAFF. Based on the CDR3 plus reference TRBV29-1 and TRBJ1-1, the full variable domain is SAVISQKPSRDICQRGTSLTIQCQVDSQVTMMFWYRQQPGQSLTLIATANQGSEATYESGFVIDKFPISRPNLTFSTLTVSNMSPEDSSIYLCSERQGGTEAFFGQGTRLTVV.

The chain recombines TRBV15 with TRBJ1-2; TRBD1 matches 7 bases. Trimming cost V 5 bases and J 1 base; bases outside gene matches: 4. The CDR3 has 14 amino acids. Per germline, CDR1 LNHNV and CDR2 YYDKDF (reference sequence). This CDR3 is CATSPRDSNYGYTF. The CDR3 region has the DNA TGTGCCACCAGCCCCAGGGACAGTAACTATGGCTACACCTTC. Drawing the rest from reference TRBV15 and TRBJ1-2, the complete variable domain is DAMVIQNPRYQVTQFGKPVTLSCSQTLNHNVMYWYQQKSSQAPKLLFHYYDKDFNNEADTPDNFQSRRPNTSFCFLDIRSPGLGDTAMYLCATSPRDSNYGYTFGSGTRLTVV.

This clone has ten or more counts. The genes are TRBV6-1 and TRBJ1-4, with 11 bases fitting TRBD1. CDR1 and CDR2 from the germline V gene are MNHNS and SASEGT. The CDR3 extends over 15 amino acids. V shed 1 base, J shed 6 bases, and the junction held 1 base outside the gene matches. The chain's CDR3 is CASSEGTGGYEKLFF. As DNA, the CDR3 is TGTGCCAGCAGTGAAGGGACAGGGGGCTATGAAAAACTGTTTTTT.

This chain joins TRBV9 and TRBJ2-1, with D perhaps TRBD2 (6 bases). The CDR3 contains 18 residues. V lost 0 bases and J 8 bases, leaving 24 bases between the germline ends. Germline V CDR1 and CDR2: SGDLS, YYNGEE. The CDR3 DNA is TGTGCCAGCAGCGTAGATGACGCAAGGGCCTATCCGGGAGATGAGCAGTTCTTC. The encoded protein is CASSVDDARAYPGDEQFF.